The 9 T cell receptor beta chains below come from one sample, sequenced in a study of T cell clonality in common variable immunodeficiency. TCRdb's table, derived via immunoSEQ multiplex PCR, lists solely in-frame clones and lacks some. The sample holds roughly 70,000 clones, and no clone turns up only once. Sequenced input: peripheral blood mononuclear cells. The receptors were gathered from a person aged 18-70 years in good health.

This clone was detected many times. The read gets to within 3 residues of the CDR3 end, and the germline J gene fills in the rest. The chain couples TRBV5-1 to TRBJ2-3; D unresolved. Germline lookup yields CDR1 SGHRS and CDR2 YFSETQ. The CDR3 is made up of 13 amino acids. Between the trimmed V and J ends, which lost 1 base and 4 bases, there was a span of 7 bases. This CDR3 is CASSLYRADTQYF. The DNA read from the CDR3 is TGCGCCAGCAGCTTGTACCGCGCAGATACG.

The table lists this clone with many counts. Coverage ceases 3 residues before the CDR3 finishes, and the germline J gene fills in the end. The chain couples TRBV2 to TRBJ1-4; possibly TRBD1 for D (5 bases). The CDR3 spans 13 residues. Germline assignment: CDR1 SNHLY and CDR2 FYNNEI. V was cut by 5 bases and J by 8 bases, with 12 bases left in between. The CDR3 protein is CASSSGLREKLFF. The CDR3 DNA, read in part, is TGTGCCAGCAGTTCGGGACTCCGAGAAAAA.

This clone was seen ten or more times. Read sequence stops 3 residues before the CDR3 end, and the germline J gene provides the missing end. The chain is built from TRBV14 and TRBJ2-5; 10 nucleotides align to TRBD2. Germline assignment: CDR1 SGHDN and CDR2 FVKESK. CDR3 length equals 17 residues. V lost 4 bases and J lost 5; bases outside the gene matches: 13. Partial CDR3 DNA: TGTGCCAGCAGCCGAGGGGTTCCTAGCGGGAGCTGGGAGACC. This gives the protein CASSRGVPSGSWET. Given in full, the CDR3 is CASSRGVPSGSWETQYF.

This clone has at least ten counts. Read coverage stops 3 residues before the CDR3 terminus; the germline J gene supplies the remainder. Within the sample, other DNA sequences also encode this same CDR3. This chain links TRBV5-1 with TRBJ1-1; the match to TRBD1 covers 7 bases. The CDR3 covers 16 residues. Trimming cost V 4 bases and J 0 bases; bases outside gene matches: 9. Germline V gene sequence: CDR1 SGHRS, CDR2 YFSETQ. CDR3: CASSGTRQGLNTEAFF. Partial CDR3 DNA: TGCGCCAGCAGCGGGACCAGACAGGGATTGAACACTGAA.

This clone appeared many times. Read data end 3 residues before the CDR3 end; the end is taken from the germline J gene. The V and J genes are TRBV5-1 and TRBJ2-3; D gene unclear. The CDR3 sequence is 14 residues long. Trimming removed 2 bases at V and 0 bases at J, with 7 bases between. Germline V gene data show CDR1 as SGHRS and CDR2 as YFSETQ. CDR3 DNA (partial): TGCGCCAGCAGCTTACTCCGGAGCACAGATACG. This translates into CASSLLRSTDT. The entire CDR3 reads CASSLLRSTDTQYF.

This clone was detected ten times or more. CDR3 DNA (partial): TGTGCCAGCAGTGACAGGATTACGCCCTACGAG. This sequence encodes CASSDRITPYE. The full CDR3 is CASSDRITPYEQYF. The chain joins TRBV2 to TRBJ2-7; D is unclear. The read gets to within 3 residues of the CDR3 end, and the germline J gene fills in the rest. CDR1 and CDR2 (germline): SNHLY, FYNNEI. This CDR3 has 14 amino acids. V was trimmed by 3 bases and J by 2 bases, leaving 11 bases between them.

This clone came up many times. Read data end 3 residues before the CDR3 end; the end is taken from the germline J gene. V and J are TRBV7-8 and TRBJ2-3; 9 bases map to TRBD2. The CDR3 is 16 residues long. CDR1 SGHVS and CDR2 FQNEAQ come from the germline V gene. V dropped 1 base and J dropped 0; count of bases not matched to a gene: 2. The part of the CDR3 DNA that was read is TGTGCCAGCAGCTTAGGGCTAGCGGGGAGCACAGATACG. This encodes CASSLGLAGSTDT. The CDR3, in full, reads CASSLGLAGSTDTQYF.

This clone was observed a handful of times. The CDR3 extends 3 residues past the end of the read, so its final part is completed from the germline J gene. The gene calls are TRBV2 and TRBJ2-1, with 13 bases aligning to TRBD2. The length of the CDR3 is 15 residues. Germline CDR1 reads SNHLY; CDR2 reads FYNNEI. J gave up 7 bases and V 10 bases, and 10 bases lay outside the gene matches. The CDR3 sequence is CATYYGTSGMNEQFF. CDR3 DNA, as far as it was read: TGTGCCACGTATTACGGGACTAGCGGGATGAATGAG.

Many counts were recorded for this clone. The read finishes 3 residues shy of the CDR3 end, and the germline J gene is used to complete it. This chain connects TRBV28 to TRBJ2-2, with D uncertain. V dropped 3 bases and J dropped 9 bases, with 11 bases sitting between them. CDR1 is MDHEN, CDR2 SYDVKM, per germline. This CDR3 has 13 residues. The sequenced CDR3 bases are TGTGCCAGCAGTTTTCTGGCCCCCCGGGAG. Its translation: CASSFLAPRE. The CDR3, in full, reads CASSFLAPRELFF.